The next 20 T cell receptor beta chains were all read from a single sample in a study of Ad26.COV2.S vaccination and SARS-CoV-2 variants. Treatment in this sample: around 19 received Ad26.COV2.S at low or high dose, single or two shots; five or six received placebo; per-sample allocation not given. Vaccine and placebo recipients were sampled on day 63 after the first injection. The method was immunoSEQ multiplex PCR; TCRdb's version includes in-frame clones alone and lacks a portion of them. The table shows 410,000 or so clones, with around 92% occurring only once. Sequencing used peripheral blood, obtained in a trial of Ad26.COV2.S vaccine versus placebo. The source is a person aged 18-60 years who received the Ad26.COV2.S COVID-19 vaccine or a placebo.

Of note for this clone: Other DNA sequences within the sample encode an identical CDR3. The gene calls are TRBV5-5 and TRBJ2-7, with 7 positions matching TRBD1. Trimming removed 0 bases from V and 4 bases from J; junction bases left unmatched: 4. Looked up from germline, CDR1 is SGHKS and CDR2 is YYEKEE (reference sequence). The CDR3 totals 14 residues. The CDR3 sequence: CASSLGTGPYEQYF. The CDR3 nucleotides are TGTGCCAGCAGCTTGGGGACAGGACCTTACGAGCAGTACTTC.

The chain uses TRBV9 and TRBJ2-3; weak D call: TRBD2 (5 bases). The V gene lost 3 bases and the J gene lost 4 bases, with 15 bases spanning the gap. The CDR3 has 15 amino acids. Germline V gene lookup returns CDR1 SGDLS and CDR2 YYNGEE. CDR3 sequence (DNA): TGTGCCAGCAGCGCCGTTCTTAGCGTATCAGATACGCAGTATTTT. It translates to CASSAVLSVSDTQYF.

The gene calls are TRBV9 and TRBJ1-4; D is ambiguous. V was clipped by 0 bases and J by 2 bases, with 8 bases between them. The CDR3 totals 15 residues. Germline V gene data show CDR1 as SGDLS and CDR2 as YYNGEE. CDR3 sequence (DNA): TGTGCCAGCAGCGTAGATATAGGGACTAATGAAAAACTGTTTTTT. It encodes CASSVDIGTNEKLFF. The variable domain in full, with the rest retrieved from reference TRBV9 and TRBJ1-4, is DSGVTQTPKHLITATGQRVTLRCSPRSGDLSVYWYQQSLDQGLQFLIQYYNGEERAKGNILERFSAQQFPDLHSELNLSSLELGDSALYFCASSVDIGTNEKLFFGSGTQLSVL.

The chain links TRBV7-9 to TRBJ1-1; D possibly corresponds to TRBD1 (5 bases). Per germline, CDR1 SEHNR and CDR2 FQNEAQ (reference sequence). Trimming pared 1 base from V and 1 base from J, leaving 7 bases between. This CDR3 is built from 14 residues. CDR3 region: CASSLGGANTEAFF. As DNA, the CDR3 is TGTGCCAGCAGCTTAGGAGGGGCGAACACTGAAGCTTTCTTT.

This sequence joins TRBV10-3 and TRBJ1-1; D is possibly TRBD1 (5 bases). Germline CDR1 ENHRY, CDR2 SYGVKD. Trimming removed 4 bases from V and 1 base from J, with 13 bases in between. The CDR3 covers 15 residues. CDR3 loop: CAISVFGGANTEAFF. CDR3 bases: TGTGCCATCAGTGTGTTCGGGGGTGCGAACACTGAAGCTTTCTTT.

The J gene is TRBJ1-3, the V gene TRBV11-3; no clear D. This CDR3 contains 13 residues. CDR1 is SGHNT, CDR2 YENEEA, per germline. Trimming took off 3 bases at V and 0 bases at J, with 3 bases between the two ends. The CDR3 spells CASSFTSGNTIYF. The CDR3 region has the DNA TGTGCCAGCAGCTTCACCTCTGGAAACACCATATATTTT.

The chain uses TRBV7-2 and TRBJ1-2, with D perhaps matching TRBD1 (5 bases). V gave up 2 bases and J gave up 2 bases, with 9 bases separating them. The germline CDR1 and CDR2 sequences are SGHTA and FQGNSA. This CDR3 spans 14 amino acids. The chain's CDR3 is CASSLRRTNYGYTF. For the CDR3, the DNA is TGTGCCAGCAGCTTAAGGCGGACAAACTATGGCTACACCTTC.

This chain connects TRBV6-2 or TRBV6-3 to TRBJ2-7; D assignment may be TRBD1 or TRBD2 (6 bases each). This CDR3 is 14 amino acids long. V lost 6 bases, J lost 6 bases, and 18 bases lay in between. Germline V lookup: CDR1 MNHEY, CDR2 SVGEGT. For the CDR3, the DNA is TGTGCCAGCAGCCGCTTGGGGGGCTTGAGCGAGCAGTACTTC. As protein: CASSRLGGLSEQYF.

CDR3 sequence reads: CSVVQGAAWTQYF. The CDR3 region has the DNA TGCAGCGTTGTGCAGGGGGCTGCTTGGACGCAGTATTTT. The chain recombines TRBV29-1 with TRBJ2-3, with TRBD1 identical over 8 bases. CDR1 and CDR2 (germline): SQVTM, ANQGSEA. The CDR3 runs 13 residues. V was clipped by 4 bases and J by 9 bases; unmatched bases: 9.

The chain couples TRBV4-3 to TRBJ1-6; D perhaps matches TRBD1 (5 bases). This CDR3 contains 16 residues. Trimming removed 3 bases from V and 3 bases from J, with 12 bases in between. Per the germline V gene, CDR1 is LGHNA and CDR2 is YSLEER. For the CDR3, the DNA is TGCGCCAGCAGCCACGCCGGGACGGACTATAATTCACCCCTCCACTTT. Protein product: CASSHAGTDYNSPLHF.

The rearrangement links TRBV14 to TRBJ1-6; the D is unclear. CDR3 length: 18 residues. The ends were cut back, 4 bases at V and 3 bases at J, with 19 bases in the middle. Germline loops: CDR1 SGHDN, CDR2 FVKESK. The CDR3 DNA reads TGTGCCAGCAGCCCCTCCGAGAGGGCTTGGTTCTATAATTCACCCCTCCACTTT. This gives the protein CASSPSERAWFYNSPLHF.

The genes are TRBV7-2 and TRBJ2-7, with D possibly matching TRBD2 (6 bases). The length of the CDR3 is 15 residues. Germline V lookup: CDR1 SGHTA, CDR2 FQGNSA. V was trimmed by 11 bases and J by 7 bases, leaving 27 bases between them. The CDR3 loop is CASSLGGWPDGEQYF. CDR3 coding DNA: TGTGCCTCCTCCTTGGGAGGATGGCCCGACGGGGAGCAGTACTTC.

DNA of the CDR3: TGTGCCAGCAGCCAAGATAAGAACTACGAGCAGTACTTC. It translates to CASSQDKNYEQYF. This sequence joins TRBV3-1 (or the pseudogene TRBV3-2) and TRBJ2-7, with unresolved D. Germline V CDR1 and CDR2: LGHDT, YNNKEL (reference sequence). The CDR3 totals 13 residues. V gave up 0 bases and J gave up 3 bases, with 6 bases separating them.

The chain carries TRBV7-9 and TRBJ2-5; 9 bases are shared with TRBD2. The CDR3 totals 14 residues. Germline V gene lookup returns CDR1 SEHNR and CDR2 FQNEAQ (reference sequence). V shed 3 bases, J shed 7 bases, and the junction held 6 bases outside the gene matches. The CDR3 DNA is TGTGCCAGCAGCTTTGCTAGCGGGGAAGGGACCCAGTACTTC. Translated, it gives CASSFASGEGTQYF.

J is TRBJ1-2 and V is TRBV18; D might be TRBD1 (5 bases). Trimming took off 1 base at V and 6 bases at J, with 18 bases between the two ends. This CDR3 contains 16 residues. Germline V gives CDR1 KGHSH, CDR2 LQKENI. Here the CDR3 reads CASSPRIGQGVDGYTF. CDR3 coding DNA: TGTGCCAGCTCACCACGAATCGGGCAGGGTGTTGATGGCTACACCTTC.

The chain links TRBV5-4 to TRBJ1-5; 8 bases fit TRBD1. The length of the CDR3 is 13 residues. Per the germline V gene, CDR1 is SGHNT and CDR2 is YYREEE (reference sequence). V was clipped by 2 bases and J by 6 bases; unmatched bases: 1. CDR3 DNA: TGTGCCAGCAGCTTTCAGGGGGCTCAGCCCCAGCATTTT. Amino acids: CASSFQGAQPQHF.

Of note for this clone: The sample holds other DNA sequences that translate to the same CDR3. The J gene is TRBJ1-1, the V gene TRBV10-3; D gene uncertain. Germline V gives CDR1 ENHRY, CDR2 SYGVKD. This CDR3 comprises 12 residues. Trimming took off 3 bases at V and 1 base at J, with 3 bases between the two ends. The CDR3 DNA sequence: TGTGCCATCAGTGAAAGGAACACTGAAGCTTTCTTT. Its translation is CAISERNTEAFF.

V gene TRBV20-1 combines with J gene TRBJ2-7; perhaps TRBD2 as D (5 bases). Germline V gene data show CDR1 as DFQATT and CDR2 as SNEGSKA (reference sequence). This CDR3 is built from 11 residues. The V and J ends lost 3 bases and 6 bases respectively, with 9 bases between them. CDR3: CSASLSGEQYF. In DNA, the CDR3 is TGCAGTGCTAGTTTGAGCGGCGAGCAGTACTTC.

This clone is a singleton in its sample. This chain uses TRBV4-3 with TRBJ2-2; 7 bases are a match to TRBD2. V lost 5 bases, J lost 6 bases, and 9 bases stayed unmatched. The CDR3 runs 15 residues. From germline, CDR1 is LGHNA and CDR2 YSLEER. The CDR3 nucleotides read TGCGCCAGCAGCGCCCACCTAGGGAGGGCCGGGGAGCTGTTTTTT. It is translated as CASSAHLGRAGELFF.

The rearrangement links TRBV29-1 to TRBJ2-1; perhaps TRBD1 as D (5 bases). CDR3 length: 15 amino acids. Germline V gene data show CDR1 as SQVTM and CDR2 as ANQGSEA. Between the trimmed V and J ends, which lost 4 bases and 0 bases, there was a span of 13 bases. CDR3 region: CSVAPRASSYNEQFF. CDR3 bases: TGCAGCGTTGCCCCCAGGGCGAGCTCCTACAATGAGCAGTTCTTC.